Listed below are T cell receptor beta chains from one sample, sequenced in a study of T cell repertoires in cytomegalovirus infection. MiXCR, applied by TCRdb to the reads, yields one record per CDR3 protein. This table holds roughly 500,000 distinct CDR3 sequences, more than 15% found once. The specimen sequenced was CD8+ T cells from PBMCs. These receptors were taken from a human donor in good health (CMV status not recorded). Some clones in this sample may be carry-over from other donors' samples. Both conserved end residues are part of each CDR3. Each record gives: clone size, J gene, V gene, D gene, CDR3 protein, CDR3 DNA. A D gene is named only where the DNA matches it firmly. Part of the rows lack a size; the others show once, few, many or a class for expanded clones.

many	TRBJ1-4	TRBV28	.	CASSLVRDHEKLFF	TGTGCCAGCAGTTTGGTCCGGGATCATGAAAAACTGTTTTTT
.	TRBJ2-3	TRBV15	TRBD2	CATSRDLAGGDTQYF	TGTGCCACCAGCAGAGATCTAGCGGGGGGAGATACGCAGTATTTT
.	TRBJ1-1	TRBV20-1	TRBD1	CSASGQGTEAFF	TGCAGTGCTAGTGGACAGGGGACTGAAGCTTTCTTT
few	TRBJ2-7	TRBV9	TRBD1	CASSGRTGVGEQYF	TGTGCCAGCAGCGGTCGGACAGGGGTCGGCGAGCAGTACTTC
once	TRBJ2-4	TRBV11-2	.	CASSPYRAAKNIQYF	TGTGCCAGCAGCCCCTACCGGGCAGCCAAAAACATTCAGTACTTC
many	TRBJ2-1	TRBV12-3/TRBV12-4	.	CASAYSGGGPPYNEQFF	TGTGCCAGCGCGTACTCTGGGGGAGGTCCCCCTTACAATGAGCAGTTCTTC
many	TRBJ2-2	TRBV12-3/TRBV12-4	.	CASSFVGPTGELFF	TGTGCCAGCAGTTTCGTTGGGCCCACCGGGGAGCTGTTTTTT
.	TRBJ2-3	TRBV24-1	TRBD2	CATSGPGVAGGQDTQYF	TGTGCCACCAGTGGCCCGGGAGTAGCGGGGGGGCAAGATACGCAGTATTTT
many	TRBJ2-3	TRBV28	TRBD2	CASSSLAEGGDTQYF	TGTGCCAGCAGTTCACTAGCGGAGGGGGGAGATACGCAGTATTTT
.	TRBJ2-7	TRBV19	.	CASSMQQDYEQYF	TGTGCCAGTAGTATGCAACAGGACTACGAGCAGTACTTC
.	TRBJ2-5	TRBV6-5	.	CASSYTGQETQYF	TGTGCCAGCAGTTACACGGGCCAAGAGACCCAGTACTTC
many	TRBJ2-7	TRBV15	.	CATSRPEGTYEQYF	TGTGCCACCAGCAGACCCGAAGGGACCTACGAGCAGTACTTC
.	TRBJ2-3	TRBV4-2	TRBD2	CASSHLSGRASDTQYF	TGTGCCAGCAGCCACTTAAGCGGGAGGGCGTCAGATACGCAGTATTTT
few	TRBJ2-7	TRBV27	TRBD1	CASSGWDRPYEQYF	TGTGCCAGCAGTGGTTGGGACAGACCCTACGAGCAGTACTTC